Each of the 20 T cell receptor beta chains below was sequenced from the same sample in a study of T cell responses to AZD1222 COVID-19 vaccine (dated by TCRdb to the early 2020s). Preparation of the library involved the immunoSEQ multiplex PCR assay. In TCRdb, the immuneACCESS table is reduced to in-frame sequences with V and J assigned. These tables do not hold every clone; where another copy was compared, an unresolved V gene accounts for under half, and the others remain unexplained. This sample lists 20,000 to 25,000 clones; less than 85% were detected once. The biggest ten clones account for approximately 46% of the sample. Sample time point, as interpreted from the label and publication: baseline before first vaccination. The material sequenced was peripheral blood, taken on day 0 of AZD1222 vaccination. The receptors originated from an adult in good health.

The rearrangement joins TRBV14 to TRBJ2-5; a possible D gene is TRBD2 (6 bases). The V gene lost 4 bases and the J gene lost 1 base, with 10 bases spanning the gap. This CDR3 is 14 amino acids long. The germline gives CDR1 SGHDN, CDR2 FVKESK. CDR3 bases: TGTGCCAGCAGCCCGGGGGTGCTCCAAGAGACCCAGTACTTC. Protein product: CASSPGVLQETQYF.

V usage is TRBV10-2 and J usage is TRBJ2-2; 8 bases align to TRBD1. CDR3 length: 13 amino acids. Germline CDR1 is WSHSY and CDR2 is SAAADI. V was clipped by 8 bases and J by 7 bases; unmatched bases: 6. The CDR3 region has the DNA TGCGCCAGCGGACAGGGATCTGACGGGGAGCTGTTTTTT. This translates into CASGQGSDGELFF.

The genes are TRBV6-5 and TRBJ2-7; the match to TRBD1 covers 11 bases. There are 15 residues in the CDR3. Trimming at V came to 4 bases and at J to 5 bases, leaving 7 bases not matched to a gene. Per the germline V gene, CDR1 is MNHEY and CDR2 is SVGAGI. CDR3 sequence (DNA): TGTGCCAGCAGTTCCGGACAGGGGGCATGGGACGAGCAGTACTTC. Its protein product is CASSSGQGAWDEQYF.

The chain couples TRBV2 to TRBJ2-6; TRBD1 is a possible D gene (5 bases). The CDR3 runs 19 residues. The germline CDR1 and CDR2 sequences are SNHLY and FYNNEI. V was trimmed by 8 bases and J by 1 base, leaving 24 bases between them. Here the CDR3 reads CASGWVRVGHPSGANVLTF. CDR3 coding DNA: TGTGCCAGCGGATGGGTCAGGGTAGGGCACCCGTCTGGGGCCAACGTCCTGACTTTC. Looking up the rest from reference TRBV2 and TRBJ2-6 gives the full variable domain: EPEVTQTPSHQVTQMGQEVILRCVPISNHLYFYWYRQILGQKVEFLVSFYNNEISEKSEIFDDQFSVERPDGSNFTLKIRSTKLEDSAMYFCASGWVRVGHPSGANVLTFGAGSRLTVL.

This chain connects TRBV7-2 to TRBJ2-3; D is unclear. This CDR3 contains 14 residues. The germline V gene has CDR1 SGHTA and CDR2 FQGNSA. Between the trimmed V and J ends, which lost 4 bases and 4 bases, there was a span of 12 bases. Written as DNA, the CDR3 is TGTGCCAGCAGCTCGACGATAGGTTCAGATACGCAGTATTTT. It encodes CASSSTIGSDTQYF. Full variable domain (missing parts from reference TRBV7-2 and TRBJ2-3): GAGVSQSPSNKVTEKGKDVELRCDPISGHTALYWYRQSLGQGLEFLIYFQGNSAPDKSGLPSDRFSAERTGGSVSTLTIQRTQQEDSAVYLCASSSTIGSDTQYFGPGTRLTVL.

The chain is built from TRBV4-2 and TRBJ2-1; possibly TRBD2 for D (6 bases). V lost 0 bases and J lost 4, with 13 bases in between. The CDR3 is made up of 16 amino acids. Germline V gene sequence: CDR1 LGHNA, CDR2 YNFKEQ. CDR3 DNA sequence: TGTGCCAGCAGCCAAGATTTAACTAGCAGTTACAATGAGCAGTTCTTC. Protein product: CASSQDLTSSYNEQFF.

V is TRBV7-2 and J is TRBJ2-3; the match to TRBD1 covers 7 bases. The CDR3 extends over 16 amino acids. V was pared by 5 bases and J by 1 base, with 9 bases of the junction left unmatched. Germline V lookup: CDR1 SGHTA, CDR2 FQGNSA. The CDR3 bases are TGTGCCAGCAGCCCACAGGGGCTAGGAGGCACAGATACGCAGTATTTT. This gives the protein CASSPQGLGGTDTQYF.

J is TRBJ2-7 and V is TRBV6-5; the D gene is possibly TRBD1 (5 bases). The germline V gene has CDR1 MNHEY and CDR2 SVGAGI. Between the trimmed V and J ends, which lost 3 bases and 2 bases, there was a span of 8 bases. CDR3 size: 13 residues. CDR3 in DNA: TGTGCCAGCAGTTATGACAGCACCTACGAGCAGTACTTC. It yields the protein CASSYDSTYEQYF.

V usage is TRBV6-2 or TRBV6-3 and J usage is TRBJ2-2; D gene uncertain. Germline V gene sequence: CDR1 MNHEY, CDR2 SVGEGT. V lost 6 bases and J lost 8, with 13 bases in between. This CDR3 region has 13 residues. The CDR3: CASSERAPGELFF. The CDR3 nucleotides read TGTGCCAGCAGCGAGAGAGCCCCGGGGGAGCTGTTTTTT.

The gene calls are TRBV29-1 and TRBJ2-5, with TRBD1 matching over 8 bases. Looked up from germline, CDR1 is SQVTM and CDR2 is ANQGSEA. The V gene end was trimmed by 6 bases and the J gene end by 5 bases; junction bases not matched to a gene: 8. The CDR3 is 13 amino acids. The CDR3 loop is CSVARQGRETQYF. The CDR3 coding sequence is TGCAGCGTCGCACGACAGGGGCGGGAGACCCAGTACTTC.

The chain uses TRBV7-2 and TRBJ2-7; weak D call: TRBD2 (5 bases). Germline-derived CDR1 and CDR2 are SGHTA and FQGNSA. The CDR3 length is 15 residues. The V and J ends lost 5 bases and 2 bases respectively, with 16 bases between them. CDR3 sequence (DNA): TGTGCCAGCAGCACCCAACGGGGTTCACCCTACGAGCAGTACTTC. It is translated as CASSTQRGSPYEQYF. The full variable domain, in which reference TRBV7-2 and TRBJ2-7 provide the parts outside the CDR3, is GAGVSQSPSNKVTEKGKDVELRCDPISGHTALYWYRQSLGQGLEFLIYFQGNSAPDKSGLPSDRFSAERTGGSVSTLTIQRTQQEDSAVYLCASSTQRGSPYEQYFGPGTRLTVT.

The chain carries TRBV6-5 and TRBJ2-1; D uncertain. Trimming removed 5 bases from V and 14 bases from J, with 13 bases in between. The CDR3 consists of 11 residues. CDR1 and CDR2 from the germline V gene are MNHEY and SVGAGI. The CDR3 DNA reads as TGTGCCAGCAGTATAGGAACAGAGGAGTTCTTC. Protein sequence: CASSIGTEEFF.

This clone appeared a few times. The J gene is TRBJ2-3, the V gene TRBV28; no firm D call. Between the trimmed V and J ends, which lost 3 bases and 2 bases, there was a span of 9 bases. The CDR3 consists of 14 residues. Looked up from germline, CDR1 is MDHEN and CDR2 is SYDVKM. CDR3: CASSFLGNTDTQYF. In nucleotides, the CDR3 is TGTGCCAGCAGTTTTCTTGGGAACACAGATACGCAGTATTTT.

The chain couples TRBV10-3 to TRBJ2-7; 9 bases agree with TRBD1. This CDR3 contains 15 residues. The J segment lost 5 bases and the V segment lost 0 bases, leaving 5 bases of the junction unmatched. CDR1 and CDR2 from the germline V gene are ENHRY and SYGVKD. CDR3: CAISESGTGFHEQYF. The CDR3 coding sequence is TGTGCCATCAGTGAGTCCGGGACAGGGTTCCACGAGCAGTACTTC.

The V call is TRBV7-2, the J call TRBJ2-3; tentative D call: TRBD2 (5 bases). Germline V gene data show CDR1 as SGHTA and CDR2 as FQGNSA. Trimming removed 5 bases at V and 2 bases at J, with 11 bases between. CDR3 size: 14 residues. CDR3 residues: CASSPSGNTDTQYF. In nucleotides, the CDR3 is TGTGCCAGCAGCCCAAGCGGAAACACAGATACGCAGTATTTT.

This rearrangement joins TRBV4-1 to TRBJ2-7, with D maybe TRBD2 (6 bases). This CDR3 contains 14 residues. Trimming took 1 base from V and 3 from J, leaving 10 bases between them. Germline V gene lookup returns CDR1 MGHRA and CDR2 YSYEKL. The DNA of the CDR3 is TGCGCCAGCAGCCAAGGGGCGGGATACTACGAGCAGTACTTC. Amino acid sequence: CASSQGAGYYEQYF.

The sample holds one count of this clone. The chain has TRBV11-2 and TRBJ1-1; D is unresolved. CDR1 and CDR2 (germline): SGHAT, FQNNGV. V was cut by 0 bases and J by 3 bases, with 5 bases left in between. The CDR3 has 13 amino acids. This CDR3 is CASSLEGHTEAFF. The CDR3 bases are TGTGCCAGCAGCTTAGAAGGGCACACTGAAGCTTTCTTT. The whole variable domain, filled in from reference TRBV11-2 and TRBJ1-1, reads EAGVAQSPRYKIIEKRQSVAFWCNPISGHATLYWYQQILGQGPKLLIQFQNNGVVDDSQLPKDRFSAERLKGVDSTLKIQPAKLEDSAVYLCASSLEGHTEAFFGQGTRLTVV.

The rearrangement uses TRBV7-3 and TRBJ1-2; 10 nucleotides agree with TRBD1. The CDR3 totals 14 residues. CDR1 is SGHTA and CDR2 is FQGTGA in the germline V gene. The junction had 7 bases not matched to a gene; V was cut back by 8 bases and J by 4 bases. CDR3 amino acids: CASGPGQGSYGYTF. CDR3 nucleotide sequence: TGTGCCAGCGGACCGGGACAGGGGAGCTATGGCTACACCTTC.

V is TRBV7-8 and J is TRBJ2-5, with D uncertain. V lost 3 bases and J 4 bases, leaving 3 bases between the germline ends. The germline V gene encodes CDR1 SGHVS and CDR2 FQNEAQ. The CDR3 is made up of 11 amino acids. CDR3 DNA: TGTGCCAGCAGCTTTATAGAGACCCAGTACTTC. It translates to CASSFIETQYF.

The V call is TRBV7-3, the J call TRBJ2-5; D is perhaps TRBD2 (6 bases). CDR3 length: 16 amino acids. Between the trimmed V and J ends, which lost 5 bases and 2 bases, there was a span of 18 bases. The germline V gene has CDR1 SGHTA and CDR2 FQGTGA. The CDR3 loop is CASSVAGLRGQETQYF. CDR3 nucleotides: TGTGCCAGCAGCGTGGCGGGACTTAGGGGACAAGAGACCCAGTACTTC. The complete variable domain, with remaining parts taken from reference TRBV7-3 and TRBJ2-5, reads GAGVSQTPSNKVTEKGKYVELRCDPISGHTALYWYRQSLGQGPEFLIYFQGTGAADDSGLPNDRFFAVRPEGSVSTLKIQRTERGDSAVYLCASSVAGLRGQETQYFGPGTRLLVL.